These T cell receptor beta chains were read from a single sample in a study of blood T cell repertoires in COVID-19. Here immunoSEQ multiplex PCR was the method, and the copy in TCRdb shows in-frame clones only, minus some. The table has around 470,000 clones, 90% seen once; the top ten hold under 0.7%. The specimen was PBMCs or T cells enriched from blood (not recorded which). The receptors here all came from a man younger than 35 who had recovered from COVID-19. Both conserved end residues are part of each CDR3. The D gene is left open where the match is weak.

v_call	j_call	d_call	cdr3_aa	cdr3_nt
TRBV20-1	TRBJ2-5	.	CSASTGLSLETQYF	TGCAGTGCTAGTACTGGACTATCATTAGAGACCCAGTACTTC
TRBV5-5	TRBJ2-1	TRBD2	CASSSGLAISYNEQFF	TGTGCCAGCAGCTCGGGACTAGCGATCTCCTACAATGAGCAGTTCTTC
TRBV28	TRBJ1-5	TRBD1	CASSSPDRGVIQPQHF	TGTGCCAGCAGTTCCCCGGACAGGGGGGTCATTCAGCCCCAGCATTTT
TRBV10-1	TRBJ2-7	.	CASGTFRQYF	TGCGCCAGTGGGACTTTTAGGCAGTACTTC
TRBV19	TRBJ2-1	TRBD2	CASTRTSGSAYNEQFF	TGTGCCAGTACCCGGACTAGCGGGAGTGCTTACAATGAGCAGTTCTTC
TRBV27	TRBJ2-5	.	CASRPEVSQETQYF	TGTGCCAGCCGGCCGGAGGTCTCGCAAGAGACCCAGTACTTC
TRBV5-4	TRBJ1-1	.	CASSPDPTANTEAFF	TGTGCCAGCAGCCCAGACCCGACAGCTAACACTGAAGCTTTCTTT
TRBV28	TRBJ2-1	TRBD2	CASFTSGALNEQFF	TGTGCCAGTTTTACTAGCGGGGCACTCAATGAGCAGTTCTTC
TRBV18	TRBJ1-1	.	CASARTNMNTEAFF	TGTGCCAGCGCACGAACAAACATGAACACTGAAGCTTTCTTT
TRBV7-8	TRBJ1-5	TRBD1	CASSLRVGTANQPQHF	TGTGCCAGCAGCTTAAGAGTGGGGACAGCGAATCAGCCCCAGCATTTT